This T cell receptor (beta chain) was observed in a study of T cell repertoires in cytomegalovirus infection. Study as a whole: TCR beta signatures that were public indicated CMV infection and matching HLA type.

TCRdb re-analysed the reads in MiXCR, keeping a single row per CDR3 protein. Among approximately 250,000 distinct CDR3 sequences listed, around 9% were seen once. Regarding the study as a whole: HLA-C-restricted TCR beta clonotypes specific for CMV led the ex vivo response. Totalled public TCR beta family frequency picked out people who carried CMV plus the relevant HLA.

This CDR3 is 16 amino acids long. Germline V lookup: CDR1 SGHVS, CDR2 FNYEAQ. V dropped 1 base and J dropped 5 bases, with 16 bases sitting between them. This clonotype was seen a handful of times. Its antigen is not known. It may be a read error: a sequence one base away is much more abundant. This sequence originates from a human donor in good health (CMV status not recorded). Some clones in this sample may be carry-over from other donors' samples. Source material: PBMCs. V is TRBV7-6 and J is TRBJ2-3; no reliable D call. CDR3 protein: CASSLGTGSWVDTQYF. In DNA form, the CDR3 reads TGTGCCAGCAGCTTAGGAACCGGGTCTTGGGTAGATACGCAGTATTTT.